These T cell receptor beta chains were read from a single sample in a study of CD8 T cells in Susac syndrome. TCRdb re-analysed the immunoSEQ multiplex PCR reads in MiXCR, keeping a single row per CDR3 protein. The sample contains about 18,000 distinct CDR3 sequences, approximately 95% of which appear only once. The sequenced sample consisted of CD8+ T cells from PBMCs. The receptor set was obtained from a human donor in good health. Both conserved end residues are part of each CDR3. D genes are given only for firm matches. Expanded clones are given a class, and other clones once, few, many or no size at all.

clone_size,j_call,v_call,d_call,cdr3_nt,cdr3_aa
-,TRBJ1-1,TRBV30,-,TGTGCCTGGAGTGTACTAGGGGAGATCACTGAAGCTTTCTTT,CAWSVLGEITEAFF
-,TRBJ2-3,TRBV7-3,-,TGTGCCAGCAGCTTAACGGGAGACAGGCCTAGCACAGATACGCAGTATTTT,CASSLTGDRPSTDTQYF
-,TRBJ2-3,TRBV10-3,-,TGTGCCATCAGTGAGGGTGGTCTCACAGATACGCAGTATTTT,CAISEGGLTDTQYF
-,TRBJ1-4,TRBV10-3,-,TGTGCCATCAGTGAGTCGTGGGGAGGCGAAAAACTGTTTTTT,CAISESWGGEKLFF
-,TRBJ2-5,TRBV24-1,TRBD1,TGTGCCACCAGTGATTTAACATCCGACAGGGGGCGTTCGGAGACCCAGTACTTC,CATSDLTSDRGRSETQYF
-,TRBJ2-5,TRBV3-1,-,TGTGCCAGCAGCCAAGGGGGGGGGCTTCAAGAGACCCAGTACTTC,CASSQGGGLQETQYF
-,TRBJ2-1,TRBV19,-,TGTGCCAGTAGCACCTACAATGAGCAGTTCTTC,CASSTYNEQFF
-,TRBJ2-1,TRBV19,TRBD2,TGTGCCAGTACGTACTCCCTCTATGCGGGAGACTGGAATGAGCAGTTCTTC,CASTYSLYAGDWNEQFF
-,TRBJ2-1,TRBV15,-,TGTGCCACCAGCAGGCGTCGGGACAACAATGAGCAGTTCTTC,CATSRRRDNNEQFF
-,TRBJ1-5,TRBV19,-,TGTGCCAGTAGTATAGGTGGGGAGCCCCAGCATTTT,CASSIGGEPQHF
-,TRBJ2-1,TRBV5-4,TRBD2,TGTGCCAGCAGCTCAAAAGGGACTAGCGGGATTCTGCCGTTCTTC,CASSSKGTSGILPFF
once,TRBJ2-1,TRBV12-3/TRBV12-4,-,TGTGCCAGTGTTCGGAAAACTAGGGGAATTGGACAGTTCTTC,CASVRKTRGIGQFF
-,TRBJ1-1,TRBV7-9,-,TGTGCCAGCCAACCTGGTGGCCCCACTGAAGCTTTCTTT,CASQPGGPTEAFF
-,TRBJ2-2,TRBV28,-,TGTGCCAGCAGATTTTTGGGGGCGCCCCGAGGCTTAAACACCGGGGAGCTGTTTTTT,CASRFLGAPRGLNTGELFF
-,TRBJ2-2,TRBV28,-,TGTGCCAGCAGTTTAATCTCCTACACCGGGGAGCTGTTTTTT,CASSLISYTGELFF
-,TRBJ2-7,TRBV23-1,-,TGCGCCAGCAGTTTTTCATACAGGGAGGGGGATCCCTACGAGCAGTACTTC,CASSFSYREGDPYEQYF
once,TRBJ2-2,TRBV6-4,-,TGTGCCAGCAGTGAGACCGGGGCCACCGGGGAGCTGTTTTTT,CASSETGATGELFF
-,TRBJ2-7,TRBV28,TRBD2,TGTGCCAGCAGTTCGCAGCGGGAGGGAGACGAGCAGTACTTC,CASSSQREGDEQYF
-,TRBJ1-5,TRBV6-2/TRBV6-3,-,TGTGCCAGCAGCCCTAGCCGGGCGGGCAATCAGCCCCAGCATTTT,CASSPSRAGNQPQHF
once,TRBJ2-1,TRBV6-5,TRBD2,TGTGCCAGCAGTTACAGTGCGACTAGCGGGAGGTACAATGAGCAGTTCTTC,CASSYSATSGRYNEQFF
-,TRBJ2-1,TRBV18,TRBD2,TGTGCCAGCTCACCGTCTTTACGGGAGGGCCTAATTCGGGCCTACAATGAGCAGTTCTTC,CASSPSLREGLIRAYNEQFF
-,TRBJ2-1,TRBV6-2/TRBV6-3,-,TGTGCCAGCAGTTACCCAAGGGTAAGCTCCTACAATGAGCAGTTCTTC,CASSYPRVSSYNEQFF
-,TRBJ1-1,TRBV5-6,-,TGTGCCAGCAGCTCGATTCAGTCGAACACTGAAGCTTTCTTT,CASSSIQSNTEAFF
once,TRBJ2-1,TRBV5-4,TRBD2,TGTGCCAGCAGCTTTATAGCGGGAGCGGTAAATGAGCAGTTCTTC,CASSFIAGAVNEQFF
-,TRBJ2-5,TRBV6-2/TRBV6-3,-,TGTGCCAGCAGTTACTCTGGGTACCCCAACCAAGAGACCCAGTACTTC,CASSYSGYPNQETQYF
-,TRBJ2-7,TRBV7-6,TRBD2,TGTGCCAGCAGCCCCGCGGGAGAAGGCTACGAGCAGTACTTC,CASSPAGEGYEQYF